This TCR beta chain was captured by sequencing in a study of tumor-infiltrating lymphocytes in primary liver carcinoma. The V end was cut by 5 bases, the J end by 7 bases, with 9 bases between. CDR3 length equals 11 residues. In addition to blood RNA drawn from unsorted whole blood, germline DNA was extracted. TCR beta cDNA was reverse-transcribed from 500 ng of total RNA. The reaction used a constant-region primer and ProtoScript II reverse transcriptase. Three nested multiplex PCR rounds, a slightly modified ARM-PCR method, built the TCR beta libraries. Running approximately 10 cycles apiece, the first two PCR rounds relied on TRBV1-TRBV30 forward primers together with a C-beta reverse primer. TCRdb reprocessed the multiplex PCR reads with MiXCR, giving one entry per CDR3 protein. This sample has about 310,000 distinct CDR3 sequences; 45% to 70% occur once, and the top ten carry about 17%.

V gene TRBV12-3 or TRBV12-4 combines with J gene TRBJ2-7; no reliable D call. The receptor's source is a woman aged 25 to 39 with primary liver carcinoma and hepatitis B virus infection. Material for sequencing was peripheral blood. As DNA, the CDR3 is TGTGCCAGCAGTCAGCCTCTGGAGCAGTACTTC. Residues: CASSQPLEQYF.